These 17 T cell receptor beta chains were all obtained from the same sample, sequenced in a study of siplizumab effects on memory and regulatory T cells. These TCRs' antigens remain unknown. Method: immunoSEQ multiplex PCR; TCRdb's copy keeps in-frame clones and lacks some. Of 15,000 to 25,000 clones listed, 44% are singletons. Coculturing was carried out on the mixed lymphocyte reaction cells. It lasted six to seven days and was done at 37°C. Sequences were obtained from CFSE-low (dividing) CD4+ T cells sorted from an allogeneic mixed lymphocyte reaction. The receptors stem from a human donor in good health; the cells came from an allogeneic mixed lymphocyte reaction. Some clones in this sample may be carry-over from other donors' samples.

A few counts support this clone. This chain joins TRBV7-6 and TRBJ2-7; the D is unclear. The CDR3 runs to 14 residues. Trimming cost V 5 bases and J 2 bases, with 13 bases left between them. Germline-derived CDR1 and CDR2 are SGHVS and FNYEAQ. Here the CDR3 DNA reads TGTGCCAGCAGCCTTTACACGGGTGCCTACGAGCAGTACTTC. Translation: CASSLYTGAYEQYF.

The chain couples TRBV7-2 to TRBJ1-1; tentative D call: TRBD1 (5 bases). There are 13 residues in the CDR3. The germline CDR1 and CDR2 sequences are SGHTA and FQGNSA. V dropped 2 bases and J dropped 10 bases, with 14 bases sitting between them. The CDR3 loop reads CASSLITEGRAFF. In nucleotides, the CDR3 is TGTGCCAGCAGCTTAATAACGGAGGGGAGAGCTTTCTTT.

This chain connects TRBV12-5 to TRBJ2-5; either TRBD1 or TRBD2 may supply D (6 bases each). CDR1 LGHNT and CDR2 FRNRAP come from the germline V gene. The CDR3 consists of 15 residues. With 5 bases removed from V and 4 bases from J, the gap between germline ends came to 17 bases. The CDR3 here is CASGPSPGARETQYF. The CDR3 DNA reads as TGTGCTAGTGGTCCCTCCCCGGGGGCCCGAGAGACCCAGTACTTC.

This clone was seen a few times. V is TRBV6-1 and J is TRBJ2-5; 9 bases match TRBD2. Germline V gene lookup returns CDR1 MNHNS and CDR2 SASEGT. The length of the CDR3 is 16 residues. J was trimmed by 1 base and V by 3 bases; bases with no gene match: 6. The CDR3 region has the DNA TGTGCCAGCAGTGATCTCCGACTAGCGGTCCAAGAGACCCAGTACTTC. Its translation: CASSDLRLAVQETQYF.

V usage is TRBV5-6 and J usage is TRBJ2-3, with 8 bases aligning to TRBD2. With 2 bases clipped from V and 2 bases from J, the junction kept 7 bases outside the gene matches. The CDR3 has 16 residues. Germline V gene data show CDR1 as SGHDT and CDR2 as YYEEEE. The CDR3 nucleotides read TGTGCCAGCAGCTTAACTAGCGGCTATACCACAGATACGCAGTATTTT. This translates into CASSLTSGYTTDTQYF.

This chain connects TRBV30 to TRBJ2-1, with 16 bases lining up with TRBD2. CDR3 length: 16 residues. Germline-derived CDR1 and CDR2 are GTSNPN and SVGIG (reference sequence). V was clipped by 3 bases and J by 12 bases; unmatched bases: 11. CDR3 amino acids: CAWRSMGLAGGWGQFF. DNA for the CDR3: TGTGCCTGGAGATCGATGGGACTAGCGGGAGGGTGGGGGCAGTTCTTC.

The chain links TRBV6-5 to TRBJ1-1; no clear D gene. The CDR3 extends over 14 amino acids. Germline-derived CDR1 and CDR2 are MNHEY and SVGAGI. Trimming stripped 6 bases from V and 4 bases from J, with 15 bases between. CDR3 residues: CASRFGEFGTEAFF. DNA of the CDR3: TGTGCCAGCAGATTTGGGGAATTTGGCACTGAAGCTTTCTTT.

This clone came up a few times. The chain couples TRBV12-5 to TRBJ1-3; no clear D gene. Trimming removed 0 bases at V and 4 bases at J, with 13 bases between. Germline values: CDR1 LGHNT, CDR2 FRNRAP. The CDR3 extends over 16 amino acids. CDR3 coding DNA: TGTGCTAGTGGTTTGGTACATGGCGGGTTGGGAAACACCATATATTTT. Protein product: CASGLVHGGLGNTIYF.

The V call is TRBV6-6, the J call TRBJ1-2, with 8 bases lining up with TRBD1. Germline lookup yields CDR1 MNHNY and CDR2 SVGAGI (reference sequence). The CDR3 consists of 14 residues. V was clipped by 7 bases and J by 1 base; unmatched bases: 5. The CDR3 spells CASKAGGGNYGYTF. As DNA, the CDR3 is TGTGCCAGCAAAGCAGGGGGCGGTAACTATGGCTACACCTTC.

Comments on this clone: Other nucleotide sequences in the sample specify the same CDR3. V gene TRBV6-6 combines with J gene TRBJ1-5; a weak D match, TRBD1 (6 bases). With 7 bases removed from V and 3 bases from J, the gap between germline ends came to 13 bases. The germline CDR1 and CDR2 sequences are MNHNY and SVGAGI (reference sequence). The CDR3 totals 14 residues. The DNA of the CDR3 is TGTGCCAGCATCGAAGGACAGCTCAATCAGCCCCAGCATTTT. Protein sequence: CASIEGQLNQPQHF.

The J gene is TRBJ1-2, the V gene TRBV25-1; 7 bases fit TRBD1. Looked up from germline, CDR1 is MGHDK and CDR2 is SYGVNS. This CDR3 contains 18 residues. Trimming cost V 4 bases and J 4 bases; bases outside gene matches: 18. The CDR3 sequence is CASSGLFRGIGLGYGYTF. The CDR3 nucleotides read TGTGCCAGCAGTGGGCTATTCAGGGGGATTGGTTTAGGCTATGGCTACACCTTC.

The V call is TRBV7-9, the J call TRBJ2-2; D gene ambiguous. Trimming took off 1 base at V and 4 bases at J, with 4 bases between the two ends. Looked up from germline, CDR1 is SEHNR and CDR2 is FQNEAQ (reference sequence). The CDR3 is made up of 13 amino acids. The CDR3 sequence: CASSLEGTGELFF. The CDR3 DNA reads TGTGCCAGCAGCTTAGAGGGCACCGGGGAGCTGTTTTTT.

V is TRBV9 and J is TRBJ1-1; TRBD1 might be the D (5 bases). CDR3 length: 14 residues. V was trimmed by 4 bases and J by 8 bases, leaving 18 bases between them. The germline CDR1 and CDR2 sequences are SGDLS and YYNGEE. CDR3 nucleotides: TGTGCCAGCAGCCGGACTCCGGGACCAAGAGAAGCTTTCTTT. Its protein product is CASSRTPGPREAFF.

This clone was recorded a few times. The V call is TRBV5-8, the J call TRBJ2-7, with D possibly matching TRBD1 (6 bases). This CDR3 is 15 amino acids long. The germline V gene has CDR1 SGHTS and CDR2 YDEGEE. V gave up 1 base and J gave up 3 bases, with 14 bases separating them. The CDR3 coding sequence is TGTGCCAGCAGCTTGTTCCCGGGACATATCTACGAGCAGTACTTC. It is translated as CASSLFPGHIYEQYF.

The chain employs TRBV11-2 and TRBJ2-7, with unresolved D. Germline-derived CDR1 and CDR2 are SGHAT and FQNNGV. V was clipped by 5 bases and J by 6 bases, with 11 bases between them. The CDR3 length is 12 residues. In DNA form, the CDR3 reads TGTGCCAGCAGCCTTGCAATTGGCGAGCAGTACTTC. Protein: CASSLAIGEQYF.

The rearrangement joins TRBV18 to TRBJ1-3, with TRBD1 identical over 10 bases. The germline V gene has CDR1 KGHSH and CDR2 LQKENI. Losses at the gene ends were 2 bases for V and 2 bases for J; bases not matched to a gene: 9. This CDR3 region has 18 residues. CDR3 region: CASSPIGTGALPGNTIYF. The CDR3 nucleotides are TGTGCCAGCTCACCAATAGGGACAGGGGCACTCCCTGGAAACACCATATATTTT.

The chain links TRBV6-6 to TRBJ2-7; D not resolved. V was clipped by 5 bases and J by 3 bases, with 17 bases between them. Germline CDR1 and CDR2: MNHNY and SVGAGI (reference sequence). CDR3 length: 15 residues. In nucleotides, the CDR3 is TGTGCCAGCAGTCAGACGAACGGACGCTTCTACGAGCAGTACTTC. This gives the protein CASSQTNGRFYEQYF.